This is a list of T cell receptor beta chains from one sample in a study of CD8 T cells in Susac syndrome. TCRdb re-derived calls from the immunoSEQ multiplex PCR reads in MiXCR, one entry per CDR3 protein. The sample has 50,000 to 55,000 distinct CDR3 sequences, over 90% seen once. Sequences were obtained from CD8+ T cells from PBMCs. Every receptor here comes from a human donor with Susac syndrome. The CDR3 runs from the conserved cysteine through the conserved F or W. D genes are given only for firm matches. Size is stated for part of the rows, as once, few or many counts, or as a class when the clone is expanded.

J | size | D | V | DNA | CDR3
TRBJ2-2 | - | - | TRBV9 | TGTGCCAGCAGCGGACCCCGGGCAGGGGTGAACACCGGGGAGCTGTTTTTT | CASSGPRAGVNTGELFF
TRBJ2-1 | - | TRBD1 | TRBV9 | TGTGCCAGCAGCGTAATAGGGGGCAACGGGAATGAGCAGTTCTTC | CASSVIGGNGNEQFF
TRBJ2-7 | - | - | TRBV20-1 | TGCAGTGCTAGAGAATCCGATATTGAGCAGTACTTC | CSARESDIEQYF
TRBJ2-3 | - | - | TRBV7-2 | TGTGCCAGCAGCTTAGTCACTAGTGGGCCAGATACGCAGTATTTT | CASSLVTSGPDTQYF
TRBJ1-6 | - | - | TRBV12-3/TRBV12-4 | TGTGCCAGCAGTGCGGGACTCAGCCCCAATTCACCCCTCCACTTT | CASSAGLSPNSPLHF
TRBJ2-7 | - | - | TRBV20-1 | TGCAGTGCCGGGGGCGGTTCCTCGGACGAGCAGTACTTC | CSAGGGSSDEQYF
TRBJ2-5 | once | TRBD2 | TRBV20-1 | TGCAGTGCTAGAGATCCCCGAACGGGGGGTATGGAGACCCAGTACTTC | CSARDPRTGGMETQYF
TRBJ2-1 | - | TRBD1 | TRBV7-9 | TGTGCCAGCAGCTCCCCCCGGACAGGAGCCTACAATGAGCAGTTCTTC | CASSSPRTGAYNEQFF
TRBJ1-1 | once | - | TRBV6-5 | TGTGCCAGCAGTTACATGGACAGTTACGCTGAAGCTTTCTTT | CASSYMDSYAEAFF
TRBJ1-4 | - | - | TRBV28 | TGTGCCAGCAGTTACCTACGGTCGATTGGTGAAAAACTGTTTTTT | CASSYLRSIGEKLFF
TRBJ2-4 | - | - | TRBV14 | TGTGCCAGCAGCCATACACCTAAAGGACCGCGCAAAAACATTCAGTACTTC | CASSHTPKGPRKNIQYF
TRBJ1-4 | - | - | TRBV9 | TGTGCCAGCAGCGAACAGCCTCTGGGTGAAAAACTGTTTTTT | CASSEQPLGEKLFF
TRBJ1-2 | - | TRBD1 | TRBV4-2 | TGTGCCAGCAGCCACCAGACAGGGGGCGACTATGGCTACACCTTC | CASSHQTGGDYGYTF
TRBJ1-1 | - | TRBD1 | TRBV10-2 | TGCGCCAGCGATGGACAGGGGAAAGGAGCTTTCTTT | CASDGQGKGAFF
TRBJ2-5 | - | - | TRBV30 | TGTGCCTGGGAGTTAAGGGAAAAAGAGACCCAGTACTTC | CAWELREKETQYF
TRBJ2-7 | - | - | TRBV4-2 | TGTGCCAGCAGTTCTGTTCCGTACGAGCAGTACTTC | CASSSVPYEQYF
TRBJ2-2 | - | - | TRBV5-4 | TGTGCCAGCATCCCGCCAGACTCCACGGGGACCGGGGAGCTGTTTTTT | CASIPPDSTGTGELFF
TRBJ2-7 | - | - | TRBV2 | TGTGCCAGCAGTTCTGGGGCCGCAGGAATCTACGAGCAGTACTTC | CASSSGAAGIYEQYF
TRBJ1-1 | - | TRBD1 | TRBV6-6 | TGTGCCAGCAGTTACTCGACAGGGGGGGGCAGAGAAGCTTTCTTT | CASSYSTGGGREAFF
TRBJ1-2 | - | TRBD1 | TRBV23-1 | TGCGCCAGCAGTTGCTGGGACAGTGGCTACACCTTC | CASSCWDSGYTF
TRBJ2-7 | - | TRBD2 | TRBV3-1 | TGTGCCAGCAGCCTGGGACTAGCGGGGCAGTACGAGCAGTACTTC | CASSLGLAGQYEQYF
TRBJ2-5 | - | - | TRBV7-3 | TGTGCCAGCAGCTTACCAGGGAGCCAAGAGACCCAGTACTTC | CASSLPGSQETQYF
TRBJ1-1 | - | - | TRBV5-1 | TGCGCCAGCAGCTTTGGGGACACTGAAGCTTTCTTT | CASSFGDTEAFF
TRBJ2-2 | once | TRBD1 | TRBV29-1 | TGCAGCGTTGAAGGGACAGGTTGGACGAACACCGGGGAGCTGTTTTTT | CSVEGTGWTNTGELFF
TRBJ2-7 | - | TRBD1 | TRBV20-1 | TGCAGTGCCAACGACAGGGTCTACGAGCAGTACTTC | CSANDRVYEQYF
TRBJ1-2 | - | TRBD1 | TRBV24-1 | TGTGCCACCACCATCCGGGACAGGGAAATTATACACTATGGCTACACCTTC | CATTIRDREIIHYGYTF
TRBJ2-7 | - | TRBD1 | TRBV28 | TGTGCCAGCAGTTCTATGGACAGGACGGACGAGCAGTACTTC | CASSSMDRTDEQYF
TRBJ2-1 | - | TRBD2 | TRBV3-1 | TGTGCCAGCAGCCCGAGTCCTAGCGGGGGCCTCTCCTACAATGAGCAGTTCTTC | CASSPSPSGGLSYNEQFF
TRBJ2-1 | - | - | TRBV6-5 | TGTGCCAGCAGTCCACAGGGTTTTTCCTACAATGAGCAGTTCTTC | CASSPQGFSYNEQFF
TRBJ2-1 | - | TRBD2 | TRBV20-1 | TGCAGTGCTAGAGGCTATATAGCGGGGGGGCCGTACAATGAGCAGTTCTTC | CSARGYIAGGPYNEQFF
TRBJ2-7 | - | - | TRBV27 | TGTGCCAGCAGTTCTTTCACTGGGAACGAGCAGTACTTC | CASSSFTGNEQYF
TRBJ2-7 | - | - | TRBV30 | TGTGCCTGGAGTGTACAATCAGGTTACGAGCAGTACTTC | CAWSVQSGYEQYF
TRBJ1-6 | once | - | TRBV30 | TGTGCCTGGAGAACAGGGCCGCCCCTCCACTTT | CAWRTGPPLHF
TRBJ2-5 | - | TRBD1 | TRBV20-1 | TGCAGTGCAAAAGCCAGGGACAGCCAAGAGACCCAGTACTTC | CSAKARDSQETQYF
TRBJ2-7 | once | - | TRBV30 | TGTGCCTGGAGCGTACTGAGCGGTTACGAGCAGTACTTC | CAWSVLSGYEQYF
TRBJ2-7 | - | TRBD2 | TRBV3-1 | TGTGCCAGCAGCCGCAGCGGGGACGTATACGAGCAGTACTTC | CASSRSGDVYEQYF
TRBJ2-1 | - | TRBD1 | TRBV2 | TGTGCCAGCAGTGACCGGGACAGGATTTACAATGAGCAGTTCTTC | CASSDRDRIYNEQFF
TRBJ2-7 | - | TRBD2 | TRBV14 | TGTGCCAGCAGCCAGTCTAGCGGGGGTAGGACCTACGAGCAGTACTTC | CASSQSSGGRTYEQYF
TRBJ2-7 | once | TRBD1 | TRBV9 | TGTGCCAGCAGCGTAGAACAGGGGTCCTACGAGCAGTACTTC | CASSVEQGSYEQYF
TRBJ1-6 | - | - | TRBV5-1 | TGCGCCAGCAGCTTGGAGGCTCCGTACGATCCCCTCCACTTT | CASSLEAPYDPLHF
TRBJ1-5 | - | - | TRBV9 | TGTGCCAGCAGCTCCGCAGGGCAGGGCAATCAGCCCCAGCATTTT | CASSSAGQGNQPQHF
TRBJ1-5 | - | - | TRBV20-1 | TGCAGTGCTAGAGAGGACATAGTGAGGAAGGGGCCCCAGCATTTT | CSAREDIVRKGPQHF
TRBJ1-6 | - | - | TRBV15 | TGTGCCACCAGCAGAGTCAGAGAGAATTCACCCCTCCACTTT | CATSRVRENSPLHF
TRBJ1-2 | - | TRBD1 | TRBV27 | TGTGCCAGCAGTTCTCACCGGACAGGGGGGGACTATGGCTACACCTTC | CASSSHRTGGDYGYTF
TRBJ2-7 | - | TRBD1 | TRBV29-1 | TGCAGCGTAGACGCCGGGACAGCCACCTACGAGCAGTACTTC | CSVDAGTATYEQYF
TRBJ2-7 | - | TRBD2 | TRBV20-1 | TGCAGTGCTAGAGATGGCGGGGGGACGGCCGAGCAGTACTTC | CSARDGGGTAEQYF
TRBJ2-7 | - | TRBD1 | TRBV20-1 | TGCAGTGCTAAGGACAGGGAAACCTACGAGCAGTACTTC | CSAKDRETYEQYF
TRBJ1-1 | - | - | TRBV12-3/TRBV12-4 | TGTGCCAGCAGAAACGGCCCGAACACTGAAGCTTTCTTT | CASRNGPNTEAFF
TRBJ2-7 | few | - | TRBV13 | TGTGCCAGCAGCCCCCCGGACATAAGAGAGCAGTACTTC | CASSPPDIREQYF